The 29 T cell receptor beta chains given below trace back to one sample, sequenced in a study of PD-L1 blockade in urothelial cancer. Sequenced by immunoSEQ multiplex PCR; TCRdb stores in-frame clones only, minus some. The sample records about 82,000 clones, around nine tenths being singletons. The specimen was PBMCs, collected around atezolizumab (anti-PD-L1) treatment. These receptor sequences come from a man between 60 and 75 years old with urothelial cancer.

J is TRBJ2-2 and V is TRBV19; a possible D gene is TRBD1 (6 bases). The germline V gene has CDR1 LNHDA and CDR2 SQIVND (reference sequence). The CDR3 contains 14 residues. The V end was cut by 6 bases, the J end by 3 bases, with 11 bases between. CDR3 loop: CASRPAGDTGELFF. The CDR3 nucleotides are TGTGCCAGTAGGCCCGCAGGGGACACCGGGGAGCTGTTTTTT.

The chain's CDR3 is CSVDPRESTDTQYF. As DNA, the CDR3 is TGCAGCGTTGATCCACGGGAAAGCACAGATACGCAGTATTTT. The gene calls are TRBV29-1 and TRBJ2-3, with a tentative D call TRBD2 (5 bases). Trimming stripped 3 bases from V and 0 bases from J, with 10 bases between. This CDR3 is built from 14 residues. Per germline, CDR1 SQVTM and CDR2 ANQGSEA.

This chain's CDR3 is CASSPSVNTEAFF. Here the CDR3 DNA reads TGTGCCAGCTCACCATCAGTTAACACTGAAGCTTTCTTT. The chain carries TRBV18 and TRBJ1-1; D gene uncertain. CDR3 size: 13 residues. Trimming removed 2 bases from V and 2 bases from J, with 6 bases in between. Germline V gives CDR1 KGHSH, CDR2 LQKENI.

This chain uses TRBV11-2 with TRBJ1-1; TRBD1 is a possible D gene (5 bases). V lost 5 bases and J lost 2, with 21 bases in between. Per germline, CDR1 SGHAT and CDR2 FQNNGV. This CDR3 has 17 amino acids. The CDR3 protein is CASSEATGNRRNTEAFF. As DNA, the CDR3 is TGTGCCAGCAGCGAAGCCACAGGAAACAGACGCAACACTGAAGCTTTCTTT.

The chain links TRBV5-4 to TRBJ2-1, with TRBD2 as a possible D gene (5 bases). V shed 4 bases and J shed 6 bases, with 14 bases lying between them. This CDR3 is built from 14 residues. Germline assignment: CDR1 SGHNT and CDR2 YYREEE (reference sequence). The DNA for the CDR3 is TGTGCCAGCAGCACGGCCGTCGAGGGCAATGAGCAGTTCTTC. Its protein product is CASSTAVEGNEQFF.

This chain connects TRBV7-2 to TRBJ2-7, with TRBD2 identical over 10 bases. Germline-derived CDR1 and CDR2 are SGHTA and FQGNSA. V dropped 1 base and J dropped 7; count of bases not matched to a gene: 4. The CDR3 runs 14 residues. The CDR3 is CASSLGLAGAEQYF. CDR3 sequence (DNA): TGTGCCAGCAGCTTAGGGCTAGCGGGAGCAGAGCAGTACTTC.

V is TRBV28 and J is TRBJ1-4; tentative D call: TRBD1 (6 bases). V dropped 8 bases and J dropped 8 bases, with 15 bases sitting between them. The CDR3 consists of 13 residues. Germline V gene sequence: CDR1 MDHEN, CDR2 SYDVKM. CDR3 sequence (DNA): TGTGCCAGCGAATCGACAAGGGGGGAAAAACTGTTTTTT. Its translation is CASESTRGEKLFF.

The V call is TRBV6-1, the J call TRBJ2-2; 7 bases agree with TRBD1. This CDR3 is built from 14 residues. Germline CDR1 reads MNHNS; CDR2 reads SASEGT. V lost 2 bases and J lost 6; bases outside the gene matches: 3. The CDR3 reads CASSEIGGPGELFF. DNA for the CDR3: TGTGCCAGCAGTGAAATAGGGGGCCCCGGGGAGCTGTTTTTT.

V gene TRBV19 combines with J gene TRBJ2-2; possible D gene TRBD1, 5 bases. Germline V gives CDR1 LNHDA, CDR2 SQIVND (reference sequence). CDR3 length: 15 amino acids. The ends were cut back, 9 bases at V and 2 bases at J, with 16 bases in the middle. CDR3 protein: CASVGQDPNTGELFF. CDR3 in DNA: TGTGCCAGCGTGGGGCAGGACCCAAACACCGGGGAGCTGTTTTTT.

The chain recombines TRBV9 with TRBJ1-1; the D gene is possibly TRBD1 (5 bases). Looked up from germline, CDR1 is SGDLS and CDR2 is YYNGEE. V shed 4 bases and J shed 5 bases, with 18 bases lying between them. The CDR3 length is 15 residues. CDR3 nucleotide sequence: TGTGCCAGCAGCCCCCGTAGCAGGGTGGCTACTGAAGCTTTCTTT. Translating gives CASSPRSRVATEAFF.

The gene calls are TRBV10-3 and TRBJ1-1; a possible D gene is TRBD1 (5 bases). The germline CDR1 and CDR2 sequences are ENHRY and SYGVKD. The V and J ends lost 3 bases and 7 bases respectively, with 21 bases between them. This CDR3 has 16 residues. In DNA form, the CDR3 reads TGTGCCATCAGTGACCCCTCAGGGTTTGGGAACGGTGAAGCTTTCTTT. Its protein is CAISDPSGFGNGEAFF.

The chain recombines TRBV28 with TRBJ2-6, with D possibly being TRBD1 (5 bases). The V gene lost 3 bases and the J gene lost 2 bases, with 14 bases spanning the gap. The V gene's germline CDR1 is MDHEN and CDR2 SYDVKM. This CDR3 comprises 17 residues. Here the CDR3 DNA reads TGTGCCAGCAGTTTTTCTCGAAGACAGCCTGGGGCCAACGTCCTGACTTTC. This gives the protein CASSFSRRQPGANVLTF.

V is TRBV11-1 and J is TRBJ2-7; a possible D gene is TRBD2 (6 bases). The CDR3 runs 14 residues. The V and J ends lost 5 bases and 1 base respectively, with 12 bases between them. Germline CDR1 is SGHAT and CDR2 is FQDESV (reference sequence). As DNA, the CDR3 is TGTGCCAGCAGCCGACGGAGGGCTTCCTACGAGCAGTACTTC. It specifies CASSRRRASYEQYF.

The chain recombines TRBV7-5 with TRBJ2-4; the table gives TRBD2 as D, unverified against the DNA. TRBV7-5 is given as a pseudogene. The CDR3 extends over 16 amino acids. As DNA, the CDR3 is TGTGTCAGACCCCGCAACGGGGGGCAAGCCAAAAACATTCAGTACTTC. This gives the protein CVRPRNGGQAKNIQYF.

The chain is built from TRBV19 and TRBJ2-2, with 16 bases that match TRBD2. Germline values: CDR1 LNHDA, CDR2 SQIVND (reference sequence). The CDR3 sequence is 20 residues long. Trimming at V came to 7 bases and at J to 7 bases, leaving 18 bases not matched to a gene. CDR3 loop: CASTDLDRGTSGRAVGELFF. CDR3 nucleotide sequence: TGTGCCAGTACCGATCTGGATCGAGGGACTAGCGGGAGGGCGGTCGGGGAGCTGTTTTTT.

The J gene is TRBJ2-7, the V gene TRBV5-6; 7 bases line up with TRBD1. CDR1 SGHDT and CDR2 YYEEEE come from the germline V gene. V lost 2 bases, J lost 5 bases, and 10 bases stayed unmatched. The CDR3 loop spans 15 amino acids. CDR3 DNA sequence: TGTGCCAGCAGCTTTTTGTCAGGGGGTTTCGACGAGCAGTACTTC. The encoded protein is CASSFLSGGFDEQYF.

This sequence joins TRBV29-1 and TRBJ2-1, with TRBD2 matching over 14 bases. CDR1 is SQVTM and CDR2 is ANQGSEA in the germline V gene. The CDR3 is 15 amino acids. V lost 6 bases to trimming and J lost 2 bases; unmatched junction nucleotides: 3. CDR3 bases: TGCAGCGTCTTGGGACTAGCGGGAGCCTACAATGAGCAGTTCTTC. Its protein product is CSVLGLAGAYNEQFF.

This chain uses TRBV19 with TRBJ2-7, with TRBD2 matching 13 bases. This CDR3 comprises 15 residues. Germline assignment: CDR1 LNHDA and CDR2 SQIVND (reference sequence). The trim removed 5 bases at V and 6 bases at J, leaving 7 bases unmatched. The CDR3 loop reads CASSASLAGGGEQYF. The DNA of the CDR3 is TGTGCCAGTAGTGCGTCACTAGCGGGAGGGGGCGAGCAGTACTTC.

The V call is TRBV27, the J call TRBJ2-3, with 13 nucleotides matching TRBD2. V trimming: 4 bases; J trimming: 1 base; junction bases outside the gene matches: 8. The CDR3 has 18 amino acids. Germline V gene data show CDR1 as MNHEY and CDR2 as SMNVEV (reference sequence). CDR3 coding DNA: TGTGCCAGCAGTTGGGCGGGACTAGCGGGAAAGGGCACAGATACGCAGTATTTT. Its translation is CASSWAGLAGKGTDTQYF.

The chain recombines TRBV2 with TRBJ1-6; D may be TRBD1 (6 bases). The CDR3 contains 15 residues. Trimming shortened V by 6 bases and J by 5 bases, and 14 bases separated the two germline ends. CDR1 SNHLY and CDR2 FYNNEI come from the germline V gene. CDR3 loop: CASSLQGTDNSPLHF. The CDR3, as DNA: TGTGCCAGCAGCCTACAGGGTACAGATAATTCACCCCTCCACTTT. Supplemented by reference TRBV2 and TRBJ1-6, the full variable domain reads EPEVTQTPSHQVTQMGQEVILRCVPISNHLYFYWYRQILGQKVEFLVSFYNNEISEKSEIFDDQFSVERPDGSNFTLKIRSTKLEDSAMYFCASSLQGTDNSPLHFGNGTRLTVT.

J is TRBJ2-1 and V is TRBV10-2, with TRBD2 identical over 11 bases. Germline V CDR1 and CDR2: WSHSY, SAAADI. V shed 3 bases, J shed 7 bases, and the junction held 8 bases outside the gene matches. The CDR3 has 16 residues. The CDR3 protein is CASSDSGTSGVNEQFF. DNA for the CDR3: TGCGCCAGCAGTGATTCCGGGACTAGCGGAGTAAATGAGCAGTTCTTC.

This chain links TRBV4-3 with TRBJ2-1; possible D gene TRBD1, 8 bases. The germline CDR1 and CDR2 sequences are LGHNA and YSLEER. Trimming took off 0 bases at V and 10 bases at J, with 25 bases between the two ends. This CDR3 spans 18 amino acids. CDR3 DNA sequence: TGCGCCAGCAGCCAAGATATGAGACAGGGGATGGGGGGGTTAGAGCAGTTCTTC. Translation: CASSQDMRQGMGGLEQFF.

This sequence joins TRBV7-7 and TRBJ1-1; D gene ambiguous. This CDR3 spans 13 amino acids. V lost 1 base and J lost 2, with 5 bases in between. Germline V gene sequence: CDR1 SSHAT, CDR2 FNYEAQ (reference sequence). The CDR3 sequence: CASSLDSNTEAFF. CDR3 in DNA: TGTGCCAGCAGCTTAGACAGCAACACTGAAGCTTTCTTT.

The V gene is TRBV9, the J gene TRBJ1-1; D possibly corresponds to TRBD1 (5 bases). Deletions cut 0 bases from V and 4 bases from J, with 7 bases between. CDR1 and CDR2 (germline): SGDLS, YYNGEE. The CDR3 spans 13 residues. CDR3 in DNA: TGTGCCAGCAGCGTAGGACAGAGCACTGAAGCTTTCTTT. It yields the protein CASSVGQSTEAFF. Looking up the rest from reference TRBV9 and TRBJ1-1 gives the full variable domain: DSGVTQTPKHLITATGQRVTLRCSPRSGDLSVYWYQQSLDQGLQFLIQYYNGEERAKGNILERFSAQQFPDLHSELNLSSLELGDSALYFCASSVGQSTEAFFGQGTRLTVV.

V usage is TRBV6-1 and J usage is TRBJ1-1; 7 positions match TRBD1. V lost 4 bases, J lost 5 bases, and 4 bases stayed unmatched. CDR1 and CDR2 (germline): MNHNS, SASEGT. The CDR3 covers 13 residues. The CDR3 spells CASSATGLTEAFF. CDR3 sequence (DNA): TGTGCCAGCAGTGCGACAGGGTTGACTGAAGCTTTCTTT.

V usage is TRBV7-8 and J usage is TRBJ1-4, with a tentative D call TRBD1 (5 bases). Deletions cut 4 bases from V and 9 bases from J, with 18 bases between. Germline V lookup: CDR1 SGHVS, CDR2 FQNEAQ. This CDR3 spans 15 amino acids. CDR3 in amino acids: CASSSRVPGMKKLFF. CDR3 in DNA: TGTGCCAGCAGCTCCAGGGTTCCGGGCATGAAAAAACTGTTTTTT.

The chain carries TRBV27 and TRBJ1-5; no clear D gene. The germline V gene has CDR1 MNHEY and CDR2 SMNVEV (reference sequence). The CDR3 totals 15 residues. V was cut by 7 bases and J by 3 bases, with 16 bases left in between. CDR3 residues: CASTPLGRTNQPQHF. Here the CDR3 DNA reads TGTGCCAGCACCCCACTAGGCAGGACCAATCAGCCCCAGCATTTT.

The chain recombines TRBV5-1 with TRBJ2-4, with a tentative D call TRBD2 (5 bases). This CDR3 spans 13 amino acids. Trimming shortened V by 4 bases and J by 8 bases, and 13 bases separated the two germline ends. Per the germline V gene, CDR1 is SGHRS and CDR2 is YFSETQ. The DNA for the CDR3 is TGCGCCAGCAGCCTCCGGGGAAGGGACATTCAGTACTTC. The encoded protein is CASSLRGRDIQYF. Complete variable domain (other parts from reference TRBV5-1 and TRBJ2-4): KAGVTQTPRYLIKTRGQQVTLSCSPISGHRSVSWYQQTPGQGLQFLFEYFSETQRNKGNFPGRFSGRQFSNSRSEMNVSTLELGDSALYLCASSLRGRDIQYFGAGTRLSVL.

CDR3 amino acids: CASSPRGLGAPGYTF. In nucleotides, the CDR3 is TGTGCCAGCAGTCCCCGGGGTCTGGGGGCGCCTGGCTACACCTTC. V and J are TRBV28 and TRBJ1-2; a weak D match, TRBD1 (6 bases). The V gene's germline CDR1 is MDHEN and CDR2 SYDVKM. Trimming took off 5 bases at V and 7 bases at J, with 20 bases between the two ends. The length of the CDR3 is 15 residues.